This paragraph covers one TCR beta chain sequence. Its antigen is still unknown. The entry originates in a study of shared clonotypes between healthy human individuals. General study points: It was observed that 5% to 6.5% of naive CD4 clonotypes were shared across several donors. Investigators expected sequencing depth to affect clonotype sharing among donors. Sorted-subset sequencing was shown by rarefaction to be incomplete despite large depth.

Germline CDR1 is GTSNPN and CDR2 is SVGIG (reference sequence). The CDR3 totals 14 residues. V was pared by 3 bases and J by 6 bases, with 7 bases of the junction left unmatched. From CD4+ cells came CD45RA+ naive and CD45RA-negative memory subsets. Here immunoSEQ multiplex PCR was the method, and the copy in TCRdb shows in-frame clones only, minus some. Among about a million clones listed, about 80% were seen once. The chain employs TRBV30 and TRBJ2-2; 7 bases match TRBD2. The source of this sequence is a man younger than 30 in good health. Sequencing was done on a sample of memory CD4+ T cells sorted from blood. Sample subset: CD45RA-negative fraction. The CDR3 region is CAWRKTSASGELFF. The CDR3 coding sequence is TGTGCCTGGAGGAAAACTAGCGCCTCCGGGGAGCTGTTTTTT.